Here is one T cell receptor beta chain with its context. Additional DNA sequences in this sample encode the identical CDR3. The sample originates from a study of blood T cell repertoires in COVID-19. Looking at the study overall: From T cells, B-cell-depleted T cells, or PBMCs came the material, which was cDNA or gDNA.

Clones were read by immunoSEQ multiplex PCR, and TCRdb kept only the in-frame ones, dropping some. This sample has some 130,000 clones, with almost 80% found just once. Trimming took 5 bases from V and 2 from J; bases not matched to a gene: 3. CDR3 length: 15 residues. Germline assignment: CDR1 SGHTA and CDR2 FQGNSA. V and J are TRBV7-2 and TRBJ1-5, with 10 bases fitting TRBD1. This TCR came from a man aged 55 to 70 who had recovered from COVID-19. Sequenced: peripheral blood. The CDR3 coding sequence is TGTGCCAGCAGCACCGGGACAGGGGGCAATCAGCCCCAGCATTTT. It is translated as CASSTGTGGNQPQHF. The entire variable domain, with the rest obtained from reference TRBV7-2 and TRBJ1-5, is as follows: GAGVSQSPSNKVTEKGKDVELRCDPISGHTALYWYRQSLGQGLEFLIYFQGNSAPDKSGLPSDRFSAERTGGSVSTLTIQRTQQEDSAVYLCASSTGTGGNQPQHFGDGTRLSIL.